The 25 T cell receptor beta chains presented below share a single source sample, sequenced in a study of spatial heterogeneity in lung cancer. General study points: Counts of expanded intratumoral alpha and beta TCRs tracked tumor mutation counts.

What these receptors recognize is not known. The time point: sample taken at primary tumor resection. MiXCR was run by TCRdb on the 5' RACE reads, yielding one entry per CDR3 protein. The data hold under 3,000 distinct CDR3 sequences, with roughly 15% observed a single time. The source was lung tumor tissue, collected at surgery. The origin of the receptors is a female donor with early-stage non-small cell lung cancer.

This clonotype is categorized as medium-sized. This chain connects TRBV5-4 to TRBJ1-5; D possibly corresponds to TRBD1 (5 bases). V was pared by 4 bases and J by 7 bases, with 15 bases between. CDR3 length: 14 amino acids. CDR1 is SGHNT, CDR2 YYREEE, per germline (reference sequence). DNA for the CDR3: TGTGCCAGCAGCACGGGACCGTGGGGCCAGCCCCAGCATTTT. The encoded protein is CASSTGPWGQPQHF.

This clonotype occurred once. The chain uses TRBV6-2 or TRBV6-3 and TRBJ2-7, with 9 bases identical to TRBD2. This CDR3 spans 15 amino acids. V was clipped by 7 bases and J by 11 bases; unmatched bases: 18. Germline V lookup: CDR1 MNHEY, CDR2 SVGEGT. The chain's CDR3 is CASNDDPGLALTEYF. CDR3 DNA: TGTGCCAGCAACGACGATCCGGGACTAGCACTTACCGAGTACTTC.

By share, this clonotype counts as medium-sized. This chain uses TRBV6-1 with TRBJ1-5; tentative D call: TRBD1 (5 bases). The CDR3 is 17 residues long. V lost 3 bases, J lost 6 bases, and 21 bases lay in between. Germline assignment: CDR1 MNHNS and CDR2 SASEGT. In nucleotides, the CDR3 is TGTGCCAGCAGTGAGAATTCAGGCCGCGGGGGGTTTCAGCCCCAGCATTTT. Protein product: CASSENSGRGGFQPQHF.

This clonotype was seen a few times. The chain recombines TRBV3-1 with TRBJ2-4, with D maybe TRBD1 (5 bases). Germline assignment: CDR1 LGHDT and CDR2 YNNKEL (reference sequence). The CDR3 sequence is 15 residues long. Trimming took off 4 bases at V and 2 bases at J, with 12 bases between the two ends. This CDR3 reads CASSPRQLTKNIQYF. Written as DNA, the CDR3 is TGTGCCAGCAGCCCACGACAGTTAACCAAAAACATTCAGTACTTC.

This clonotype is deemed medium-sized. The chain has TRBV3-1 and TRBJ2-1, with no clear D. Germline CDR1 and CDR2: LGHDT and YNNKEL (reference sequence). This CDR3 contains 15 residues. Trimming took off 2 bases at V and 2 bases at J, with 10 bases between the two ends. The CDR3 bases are TGTGCCAGCAGCCAAATAGGTGGAGCCTACAATGAGCAGTTCTTC. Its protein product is CASSQIGGAYNEQFF.

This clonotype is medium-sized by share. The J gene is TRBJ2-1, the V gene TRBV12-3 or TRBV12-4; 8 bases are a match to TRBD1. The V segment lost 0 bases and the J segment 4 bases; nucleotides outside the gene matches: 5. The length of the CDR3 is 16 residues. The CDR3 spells CASSLAGTGLYNEQFF. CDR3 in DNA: TGTGCCAGCAGTTTAGCCGGGACAGGACTGTACAATGAGCAGTTCTTC.

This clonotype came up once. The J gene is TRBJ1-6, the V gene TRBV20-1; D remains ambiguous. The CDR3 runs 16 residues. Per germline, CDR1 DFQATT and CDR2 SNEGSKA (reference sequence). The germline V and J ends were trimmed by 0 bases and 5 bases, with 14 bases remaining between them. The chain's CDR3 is CSARDNRALNNSPLHF. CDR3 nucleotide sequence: TGCAGTGCTAGAGACAACCGGGCCCTAAATAATTCACCCCTCCACTTT.

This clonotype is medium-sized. CDR3 amino acids: CASSFVAGGTDTQYF. Here the CDR3 DNA reads TGTGCCAGCAGTTTCGTGGCAGGGGGCACAGATACGCAGTATTTT. V is TRBV12-3 or TRBV12-4 and J is TRBJ2-3, with D maybe TRBD1 (6 bases). The CDR3 covers 15 residues. V dropped 3 bases and J dropped 1 base, with 11 bases sitting between them.

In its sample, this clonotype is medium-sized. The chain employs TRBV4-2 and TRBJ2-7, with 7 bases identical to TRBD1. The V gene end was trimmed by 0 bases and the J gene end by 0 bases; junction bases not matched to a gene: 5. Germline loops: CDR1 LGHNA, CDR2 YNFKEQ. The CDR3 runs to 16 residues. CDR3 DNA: TGTGCCAGCAGCCAAGAAGGGGGCTCGAGCTCCTACGAGCAGTACTTC. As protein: CASSQEGGSSSYEQYF.

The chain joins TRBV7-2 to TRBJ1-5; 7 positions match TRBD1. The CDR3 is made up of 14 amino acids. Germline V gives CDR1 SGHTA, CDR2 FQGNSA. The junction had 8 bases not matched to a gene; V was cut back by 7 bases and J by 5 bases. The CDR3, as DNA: TGTGCCAGCAATACTAGACAGGGACATCAGCCCCAGCATTTT. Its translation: CASNTRQGHQPQHF.

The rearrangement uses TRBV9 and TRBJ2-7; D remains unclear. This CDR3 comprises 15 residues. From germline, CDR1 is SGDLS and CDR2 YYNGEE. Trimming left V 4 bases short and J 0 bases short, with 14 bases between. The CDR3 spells CASSSKDGDSYEQYF. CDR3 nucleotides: TGTGCCAGCAGCTCCAAGGACGGAGACTCCTACGAGCAGTACTTC.

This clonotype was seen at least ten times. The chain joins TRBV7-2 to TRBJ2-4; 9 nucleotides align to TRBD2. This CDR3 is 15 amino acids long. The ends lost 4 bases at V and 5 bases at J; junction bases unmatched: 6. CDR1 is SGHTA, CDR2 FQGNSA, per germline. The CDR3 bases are TGTGCCAGCAGCTCTGGGCGGGGGGGCCAAAACATTCAGTACTTC. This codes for CASSSGRGGQNIQYF.

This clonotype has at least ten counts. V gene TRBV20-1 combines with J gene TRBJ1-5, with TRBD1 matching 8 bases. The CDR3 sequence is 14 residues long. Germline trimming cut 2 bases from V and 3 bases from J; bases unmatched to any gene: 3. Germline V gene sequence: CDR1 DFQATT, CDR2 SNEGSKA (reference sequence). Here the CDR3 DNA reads TGCAGTGCTAGAAGACAGGGGTCCAATCAGCCCCAGCATTTT. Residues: CSARRQGSNQPQHF.

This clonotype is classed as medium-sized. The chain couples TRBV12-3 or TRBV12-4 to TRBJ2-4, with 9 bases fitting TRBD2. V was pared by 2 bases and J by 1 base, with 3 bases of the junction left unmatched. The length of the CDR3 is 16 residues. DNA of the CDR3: TGTGCCAGCAGTTTACTCCTAGCGGGGGCCAAAAACATTCAGTACTTC. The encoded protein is CASSLLLAGAKNIQYF.

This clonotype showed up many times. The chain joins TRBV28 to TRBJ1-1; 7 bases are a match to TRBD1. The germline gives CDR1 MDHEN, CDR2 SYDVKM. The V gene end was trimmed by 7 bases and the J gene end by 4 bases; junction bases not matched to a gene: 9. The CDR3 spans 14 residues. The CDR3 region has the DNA TGTGCCAGCACTTATGGTGACAGGGCCACTGAAGCTTTCTTT. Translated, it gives CASTYGDRATEAFF. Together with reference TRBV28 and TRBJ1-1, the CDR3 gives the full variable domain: DVKVTQSSRYLVKRTGEKVFLECVQDMDHENMFWYRQDPGLGLRLIYFSYDVKMKEKGDIPEGYSVSREKKERFSLILESASTNQTSMYLCASTYGDRATEAFFGQGTRLTVV.

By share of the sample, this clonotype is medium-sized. Written as DNA, the CDR3 is TGTGCCAGCAGTGTTGAGGGGGAAGTCTACGAGCAGTACTTC. Encoded protein: CASSVEGEVYEQYF. The genes are TRBV2 and TRBJ2-7; tentatively, D is TRBD1 (6 bases). Germline CDR1 and CDR2: SNHLY and FYNNEI. Trimming pared 4 bases from V and 3 bases from J, leaving 13 bases between. The CDR3 spans 14 residues.

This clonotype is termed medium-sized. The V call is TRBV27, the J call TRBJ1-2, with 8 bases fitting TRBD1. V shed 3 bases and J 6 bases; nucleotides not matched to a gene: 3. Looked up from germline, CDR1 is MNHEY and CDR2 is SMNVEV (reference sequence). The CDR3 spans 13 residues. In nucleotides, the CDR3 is TGTGCCAGCAGTTTTACAGGGGGGAATGGCTACACCTTC. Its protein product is CASSFTGGNGYTF.

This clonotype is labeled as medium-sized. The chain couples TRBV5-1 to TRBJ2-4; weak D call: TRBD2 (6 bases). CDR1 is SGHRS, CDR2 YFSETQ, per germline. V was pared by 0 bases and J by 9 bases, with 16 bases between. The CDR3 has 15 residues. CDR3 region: CASSLAVGLRAIQYF. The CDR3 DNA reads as TGCGCCAGCAGCTTGGCCGTCGGACTAAGGGCCATTCAGTACTTC.

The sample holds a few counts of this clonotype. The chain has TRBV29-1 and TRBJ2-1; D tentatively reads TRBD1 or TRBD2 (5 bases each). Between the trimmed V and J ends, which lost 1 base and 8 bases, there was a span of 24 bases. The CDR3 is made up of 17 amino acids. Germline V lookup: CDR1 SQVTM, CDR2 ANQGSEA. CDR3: CSVEVKLYIGVGDEQFF. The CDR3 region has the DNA TGCAGCGTTGAAGTGAAATTGTACATCGGGGTGGGGGATGAGCAGTTCTTC.

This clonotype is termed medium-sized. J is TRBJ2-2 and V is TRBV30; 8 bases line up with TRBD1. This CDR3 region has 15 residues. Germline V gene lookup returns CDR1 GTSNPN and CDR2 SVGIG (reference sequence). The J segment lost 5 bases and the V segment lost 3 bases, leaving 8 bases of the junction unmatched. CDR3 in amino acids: CAWRGTDRETGELFF. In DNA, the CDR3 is TGTGCCTGGAGGGGAACGGACAGGGAGACCGGGGAGCTGTTTTTT.

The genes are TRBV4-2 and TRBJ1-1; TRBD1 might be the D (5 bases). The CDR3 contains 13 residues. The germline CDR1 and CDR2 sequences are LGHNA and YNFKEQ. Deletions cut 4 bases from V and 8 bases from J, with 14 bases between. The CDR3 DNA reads TGTGCCAGCAGCCGCTATTACGGGGGGGAAGCTTTCTTT. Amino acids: CASSRYYGGEAFF.

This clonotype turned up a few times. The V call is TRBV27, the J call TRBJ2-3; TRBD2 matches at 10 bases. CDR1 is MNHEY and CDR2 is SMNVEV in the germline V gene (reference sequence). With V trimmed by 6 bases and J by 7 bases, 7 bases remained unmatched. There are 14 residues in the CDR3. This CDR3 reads CASRLAGGHNTQYF. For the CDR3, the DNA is TGTGCCAGCAGGTTAGCGGGGGGCCATAATACGCAGTATTTT.

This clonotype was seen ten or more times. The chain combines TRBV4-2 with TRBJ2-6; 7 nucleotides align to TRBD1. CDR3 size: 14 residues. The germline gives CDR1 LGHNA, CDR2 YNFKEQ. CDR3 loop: CACAQGAGANVLTF. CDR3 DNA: TGTGCTTGCGCCCAGGGGGCTGGGGCCAACGTCCTGACTTTC.

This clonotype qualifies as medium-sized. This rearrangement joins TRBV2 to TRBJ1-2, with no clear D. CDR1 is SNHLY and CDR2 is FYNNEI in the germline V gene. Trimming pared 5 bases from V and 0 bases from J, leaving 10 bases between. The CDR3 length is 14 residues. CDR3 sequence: CASSSAGANYGYTF. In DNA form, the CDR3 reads TGTGCCAGCAGTTCAGCCGGAGCTAACTATGGCTACACCTTC.

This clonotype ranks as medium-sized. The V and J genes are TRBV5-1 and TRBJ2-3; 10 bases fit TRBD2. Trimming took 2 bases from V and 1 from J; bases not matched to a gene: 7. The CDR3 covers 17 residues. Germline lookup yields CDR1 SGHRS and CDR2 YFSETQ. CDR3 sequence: CASSLSSGGTRTDTQYF. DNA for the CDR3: TGCGCCAGCAGCTTATCTAGCGGGGGCACACGCACAGATACGCAGTATTTT.